Listed below are T cell receptor beta chains from one sample, sequenced in a study of T-cell memory formation after mild COVID-19. MiXCR, run by TCRdb on the 5' RACE reads, gives a single entry per CDR3 protein. The sample records about 290,000 distinct CDR3 sequences, approximately 16% being singletons. The specimen sequenced was PBMCs or a T cell subset sorted from them (not recorded which). These TCRs come from a man aged 18 to 35 who had mild COVID-19 (a few samples of this study predate the infection). Cell type and time point are not known. Each CDR3 is given with its conserved first and last residue. D genes are given only for firm matches. Expanded clones get a size class; other rows say once, few or many, or leave the size out.

d_gene: -; v_gene: TRBV7-9; j_gene: TRBJ1-1; abundance: -; CDR3aa: CASSSGPEAFF; CDR3nt: TGTGCCAGCAGCTCAGGCCCTGAAGCTTTCTTT
d_gene: -; v_gene: TRBV5-1; j_gene: TRBJ1-4; abundance: -; CDR3aa: CASSSRVATNEKLFF; CDR3nt: TGCGCCAGCAGCTCGCGGGTTGCAACTAATGAAAAACTGTTTTTT
d_gene: -; v_gene: TRBV30; j_gene: TRBJ2-7; abundance: -; CDR3aa: CAWSRVLMVEQYF; CDR3nt: TGTGCCTGGAGTAGGGTCTTGATGGTGGAGCAGTACTTC
d_gene: TRBD1; v_gene: TRBV6-2/TRBV6-3; j_gene: TRBJ1-2; abundance: many; CDR3aa: CASTLLWDSWISGARHYGYTF; CDR3nt: TGTGCCAGCACCCTTTTATGGGACAGCTGGATATCAGGGGCGCGTCACTATGGCTACACCTTC
d_gene: -; v_gene: TRBV20-1; j_gene: TRBJ1-1; abundance: -; CDR3aa: CSAWGLNTEAFF; CDR3nt: TGCAGTGCATGGGGGCTGAACACTGAAGCTTTCTTT
d_gene: TRBD2; v_gene: TRBV2; j_gene: TRBJ2-5; abundance: -; CDR3aa: CASSRDSGGAETQYF; CDR3nt: TGTGCCAGCAGCAGGGATAGCGGGGGGGCGGAGACCCAGTACTTC
d_gene: TRBD1; v_gene: TRBV5-1; j_gene: TRBJ2-7; abundance: -; CDR3aa: CASSLSEDRGVHEQYF; CDR3nt: TGCGCCAGCAGCTTGTCAGAAGACAGGGGGGTCCACGAGCAGTACTTC
d_gene: -; v_gene: TRBV7-2; j_gene: TRBJ1-2; abundance: -; CDR3aa: CASSLVPDLSTHPF; CDR3nt: TGTGCCAGCAGCTTAGTACCAGATCTGTCTACCCACCCTTTC
d_gene: -; v_gene: TRBV28; j_gene: TRBJ1-4; abundance: -; CDR3aa: CASSLSGINEKLFF; CDR3nt: TGTGCCAGCAGTTTATCCGGGATTAATGAAAAACTGTTTTTT
d_gene: -; v_gene: TRBV5-1; j_gene: TRBJ2-1; abundance: -; CDR3aa: CASSFELSSYNEQFF; CDR3nt: TGCGCCAGCAGCTTCGAGCTGAGCTCCTACAATGAGCAGTTCTTC
d_gene: TRBD2; v_gene: TRBV7-9; j_gene: TRBJ2-5; abundance: many; CDR3aa: CASSLGLAGGQESQYF; CDR3nt: TGTGCCAGCAGCTTAGGACTAGCGGGGGGCCAAGAATCCCAGTACTTC
d_gene: -; v_gene: TRBV7-2; j_gene: TRBJ2-6; abundance: -; CDR3aa: CASSPEVVPGANVLTF; CDR3nt: TGTGCCAGCAGCCCAGAGGTCGTGCCGGGGGCCAACGTCCTGACTTTC
d_gene: -; v_gene: TRBV6-5; j_gene: TRBJ1-2; abundance: once; CDR3aa: CASSPVGAPSNYGYTF; CDR3nt: TGTGCCAGCAGTCCCGTGGGGGCACCATCGAACTATGGCTACACCTTC
d_gene: -; v_gene: TRBV4-3; j_gene: TRBJ2-2; abundance: few; CDR3aa: CASSQDLGHETGELFF; CDR3nt: TGCGCCAGCAGCCAAGATTTGGGACACGAAACCGGGGAGCTGTTTTTT
d_gene: -; v_gene: TRBV29-1; j_gene: TRBJ1-1; abundance: -; CDR3aa: CSVVRVGMNTEAFF; CDR3nt: TGCAGCGTTGTCCGAGTGGGCATGAACACTGAAGCTTTCTTT
d_gene: TRBD2; v_gene: TRBV4-2; j_gene: TRBJ2-3; abundance: few; CDR3aa: CASTPGGGPDTQYF; CDR3nt: TGTGCCAGCACTCCCGGGGGGGGGCCAGATACGCAGTATTTT
d_gene: TRBD1; v_gene: TRBV5-1; j_gene: TRBJ2-5; abundance: many; CDR3aa: CASSPGTGRGETQYF; CDR3nt: TGCGCCAGCAGCCCAGGGACAGGTCGGGGAGAGACCCAGTACTTC
d_gene: -; v_gene: TRBV5-1; j_gene: TRBJ2-5; abundance: many; CDR3aa: CASTLEGETQYF; CDR3nt: TGCGCCAGCACCCTTGAGGGAGAGACCCAGTACTTC
d_gene: -; v_gene: TRBV12-3/TRBV12-4; j_gene: TRBJ2-1; abundance: few; CDR3aa: CASNHGLTYNEQFF; CDR3nt: TGTGCCAGCAACCACGGGCTGACCTACAATGAGCAGTTCTTC
d_gene: TRBD1; v_gene: TRBV27; j_gene: TRBJ1-4; abundance: -; CDR3aa: CASSLRTGVEKLFF; CDR3nt: TGTGCCAGCAGTTTAAGAACAGGGGTCGAAAAACTGTTTTTT
d_gene: -; v_gene: TRBV20-1; j_gene: TRBJ2-7; abundance: few; CDR3aa: CSARSPGLQTSEQYF; CDR3nt: TGCAGTGCTAGAAGTCCGGGACTCCAAACTAGCGAGCAGTACTTC
d_gene: -; v_gene: TRBV7-9; j_gene: TRBJ2-3; abundance: few; CDR3aa: CASSLVSTDTQYF; CDR3nt: TGTGCCAGCAGCTTAGTTTCCACAGATACGCAGTATTTT
d_gene: -; v_gene: TRBV2; j_gene: TRBJ2-1; abundance: -; CDR3aa: CASSVGGQNEQFF; CDR3nt: TGTGCCAGCAGTGTGGGGGGGCAGAATGAGCAGTTCTTC
d_gene: -; v_gene: TRBV10-1; j_gene: TRBJ2-2; abundance: -; CDR3aa: CASSGSTLTGELFF; CDR3nt: TGCGCCAGCAGTGGGTCGACCCTCACCGGGGAGCTGTTTTTT
d_gene: -; v_gene: TRBV20-1; j_gene: TRBJ2-2; abundance: -; CDR3aa: CSARDVRAGLNTGELFF; CDR3nt: TGCAGTGCTAGAGATGTGAGGGCAGGGCTGAACACCGGGGAGCTGTTTTTT
d_gene: -; v_gene: TRBV7-3; j_gene: TRBJ1-2; abundance: -; CDR3aa: CASSLRGGPNYGYTF; CDR3nt: TGTGCCAGCAGCTTACGCGGGGGTCCTAACTATGGCTACACCTTC
d_gene: -; v_gene: TRBV4-1; j_gene: TRBJ1-2; abundance: few; CDR3aa: CASSQAYAYGYTF; CDR3nt: TGCGCCAGCAGCCAAGCCTACGCCTATGGCTACACCTTC
d_gene: TRBD2; v_gene: TRBV13; j_gene: TRBJ2-7; abundance: -; CDR3aa: CASSLGPSGGYEQYF; CDR3nt: TGTGCCAGCAGCTTAGGCCCTAGCGGGGGCTACGAGCAGTACTTC
d_gene: -; v_gene: TRBV12-3/TRBV12-4; j_gene: TRBJ1-5; abundance: few; CDR3aa: CASSFGARNQPQHF; CDR3nt: TGTGCCAGCAGTTTCGGGGCCCGAAATCAGCCCCAGCATTTT
d_gene: -; v_gene: TRBV29-1; j_gene: TRBJ1-6; abundance: few; CDR3aa: CSVCPQRSSPLHF; CDR3nt: TGCAGCGTTTGCCCCCAGCGGAGTTCACCCCTCCACTTT
d_gene: -; v_gene: TRBV20-1; j_gene: TRBJ2-2; abundance: many; CDR3aa: CSARVHGGGTGELFF; CDR3nt: TGCAGTGCTAGAGTCCACGGGGGAGGCACCGGGGAGCTGTTTTTT
d_gene: -; v_gene: TRBV5-1; j_gene: TRBJ2-3; abundance: -; CDR3aa: CASSPVSDTDTQYF; CDR3nt: TGCGCCAGCAGCCCGGTGTCCGACACAGATACGCAGTATTTT
d_gene: -; v_gene: TRBV7-3; j_gene: TRBJ2-1; abundance: few; CDR3aa: CASSSPTEAWGEQFF; CDR3nt: TGTGCCAGCAGCTCCCCGACAGAGGCATGGGGTGAGCAGTTCTTC
d_gene: TRBD1; v_gene: TRBV10-3; j_gene: TRBJ2-2; abundance: -; CDR3aa: CAISAGRGRGPNTGELFF; CDR3nt: TGTGCCATCAGTGCGGGCAGGGGGAGAGGGCCTAACACCGGGGAGCTGTTTTTT
d_gene: TRBD1; v_gene: TRBV5-1; j_gene: TRBJ2-3; abundance: -; CDR3aa: CASSFRRQGTSTDTQYF; CDR3nt: TGCGCCAGCAGCTTTCGTCGACAGGGTACTAGCACAGATACGCAGTATTTT
d_gene: TRBD2; v_gene: TRBV20-1; j_gene: TRBJ2-3; abundance: few; CDR3aa: CSVSYLASGGPTDTQYF; CDR3nt: TGCAGTGTTTCATACCTTGCTAGCGGGGGGCCCACAGATACGCAGTATTTT
d_gene: -; v_gene: TRBV7-2; j_gene: TRBJ2-1; abundance: few; CDR3aa: CASSRPLASAYNEQFF; CDR3nt: TGTGCCAGCAGCCGACCCCTAGCTAGCGCCTACAATGAGCAGTTCTTC
d_gene: -; v_gene: TRBV3-1; j_gene: TRBJ2-7; abundance: few; CDR3aa: CASSQARDSYEQYF; CDR3nt: TGTGCCAGCAGCCAAGCTCGCGACTCCTACGAGCAGTACTTC
d_gene: -; v_gene: TRBV4-1; j_gene: TRBJ2-2; abundance: -; CDR3aa: CASSQFSGSNTGELFF; CDR3nt: TGCGCCAGCAGCCAATTCTCTGGGTCGAACACCGGGGAGCTGTTTTTT
d_gene: -; v_gene: TRBV2; j_gene: TRBJ2-5; abundance: -; CDR3aa: CASRENAQYF; CDR3nt: TGTGCCAGCAGGGAGAACGCCCAGTACTTC
d_gene: -; v_gene: TRBV11-2; j_gene: TRBJ1-6; abundance: few; CDR3aa: CASSQHPGSPLHF; CDR3nt: TGTGCCAGCAGCCAACACCCGGGTTCACCCCTCCACTTT
d_gene: -; v_gene: TRBV10-2; j_gene: TRBJ1-5; abundance: -; CDR3aa: CASSGSRNNQPQHF; CDR3nt: TGCGCCAGCAGTGGTTCCCGCAACAATCAGCCCCAGCATTTT
d_gene: -; v_gene: TRBV27; j_gene: TRBJ2-3; abundance: -; CDR3aa: CASSLRWGGIDTQYF; CDR3nt: TGTGCCAGCAGTTTACGGTGGGGGGGCATCGATACGCAGTATTTT
d_gene: -; v_gene: TRBV7-2; j_gene: TRBJ2-1; abundance: -; CDR3aa: CASSLGAGPSYNEQFF; CDR3nt: TGTGCCAGCAGCTTAGGAGCAGGTCCGTCCTACAATGAGCAGTTCTTC
d_gene: -; v_gene: TRBV6-6; j_gene: TRBJ1-2; abundance: -; CDR3aa: CASKLEGRMRGYTF; CDR3nt: TGTGCCAGCAAACTCGAGGGGAGGATGCGGGGCTACACCTTC
d_gene: TRBD1; v_gene: TRBV15; j_gene: TRBJ1-5; abundance: few; CDR3aa: CATSRGQGIGNQPQHF; CDR3nt: TGTGCCACCAGCAGGGGACAGGGTATCGGCAATCAGCCCCAGCATTTT
d_gene: -; v_gene: TRBV11-2; j_gene: TRBJ1-6; abundance: many; CDR3aa: CASSLDRVFSPLHF; CDR3nt: TGTGCCAGCAGCTTAGACAGGGTTTTCTCACCCCTCCACTTT
d_gene: TRBD1; v_gene: TRBV20-1; j_gene: TRBJ1-2; abundance: -; CDR3aa: CSARLGTGRDDYGYTF; CDR3nt: TGCAGTGCTAGACTCGGGACAGGGCGCGATGACTATGGCTACACCTTC
d_gene: -; v_gene: TRBV7-9; j_gene: TRBJ1-3; abundance: few; CDR3aa: CASSHRGNSGNTIYF; CDR3nt: TGTGCCAGCAGCCATCGTGGAAACTCTGGAAACACCATATATTTT
d_gene: TRBD1; v_gene: TRBV29-1; j_gene: TRBJ1-4; abundance: few; CDR3aa: CSVQPLTGEGTNEKLFF; CDR3nt: TGCAGCGTGCAACCCTTGACAGGGGAGGGCACTAATGAAAAACTGTTTTTT
d_gene: -; v_gene: TRBV4-1; j_gene: TRBJ2-2; abundance: few; CDR3aa: CASSHPLSGTGELFF; CDR3nt: TGCGCCAGCAGCCACCCTCTAAGTGGCACCGGGGAGCTGTTTTTT
d_gene: -; v_gene: TRBV7-9; j_gene: TRBJ2-5; abundance: few; CDR3aa: CASSLGQGFQETQYF; CDR3nt: TGTGCCAGCAGCTTAGGGCAGGGGTTTCAAGAGACCCAGTACTTC
d_gene: -; v_gene: TRBV24-1; j_gene: TRBJ2-6; abundance: few; CDR3aa: CATSADGLGANVLTF; CDR3nt: TGTGCCACCAGTGCCGATGGTCTTGGGGCCAACGTCCTGACTTTC
d_gene: -; v_gene: TRBV6-5; j_gene: TRBJ2-7; abundance: -; CDR3aa: CASRGARSYEQYF; CDR3nt: TGTGCCAGCAGAGGGGCGCGGAGCTACGAGCAGTACTTC
d_gene: -; v_gene: TRBV7-9; j_gene: TRBJ1-6; abundance: -; CDR3aa: CASSLSVSGGSPLHF; CDR3nt: TGTGCCAGCAGCTTATCTGTATCGGGGGGTTCACCCCTCCACTTT